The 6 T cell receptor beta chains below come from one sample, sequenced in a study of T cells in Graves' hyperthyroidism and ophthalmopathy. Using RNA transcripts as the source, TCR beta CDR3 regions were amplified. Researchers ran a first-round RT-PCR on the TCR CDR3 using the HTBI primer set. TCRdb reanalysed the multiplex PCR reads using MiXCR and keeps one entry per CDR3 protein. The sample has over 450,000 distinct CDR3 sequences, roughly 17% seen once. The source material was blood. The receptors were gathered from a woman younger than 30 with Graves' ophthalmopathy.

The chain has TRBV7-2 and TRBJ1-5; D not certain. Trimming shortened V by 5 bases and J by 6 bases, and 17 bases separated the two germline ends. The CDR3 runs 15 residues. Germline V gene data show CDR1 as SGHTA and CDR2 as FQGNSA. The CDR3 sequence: CASSPRLRGPQPQHF. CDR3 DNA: TGTGCCAGCAGCCCCCGCTTACGGGGTCCTCAGCCCCAGCATTTT.

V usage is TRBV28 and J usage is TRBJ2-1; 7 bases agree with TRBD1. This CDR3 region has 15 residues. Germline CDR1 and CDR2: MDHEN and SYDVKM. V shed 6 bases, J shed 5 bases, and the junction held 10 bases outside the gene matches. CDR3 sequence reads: CASRPIWTGDNEQFF. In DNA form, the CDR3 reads TGTGCCAGCAGACCTATTTGGACAGGAGACAATGAGCAGTTCTTC.

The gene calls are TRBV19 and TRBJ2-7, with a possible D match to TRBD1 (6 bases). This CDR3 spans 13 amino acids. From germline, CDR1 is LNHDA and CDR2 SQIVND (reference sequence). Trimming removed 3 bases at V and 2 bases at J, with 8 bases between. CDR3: CASSIRGPYEQYF. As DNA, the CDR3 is TGTGCCAGTAGTATCAGGGGCCCCTACGAGCAGTACTTC.

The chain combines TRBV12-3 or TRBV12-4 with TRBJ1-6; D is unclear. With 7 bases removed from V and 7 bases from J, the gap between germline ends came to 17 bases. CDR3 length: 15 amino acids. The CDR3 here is CASTLHGTKNSPLHF. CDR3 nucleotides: TGTGCCAGCACCTTACACGGAACGAAAAATTCACCCCTCCACTTT.

The CDR3 DNA sequence: TGTGCCAGCAGTTTATGGCTAGCGGGGGGCTACACAGATACGCAGTATTTT. Amino acids: CASSLWLAGGYTDTQYF. The chain links TRBV27 to TRBJ2-3, with 11 bases lining up with TRBD2. V was clipped by 1 base and J by 2 bases; unmatched bases: 5. The germline gives CDR1 MNHEY, CDR2 SMNVEV (reference sequence). This CDR3 is built from 17 residues.

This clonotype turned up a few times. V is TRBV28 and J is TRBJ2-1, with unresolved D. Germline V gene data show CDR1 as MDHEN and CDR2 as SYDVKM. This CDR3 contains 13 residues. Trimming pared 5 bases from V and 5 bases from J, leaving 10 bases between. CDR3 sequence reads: CASSDPLNNEQFF. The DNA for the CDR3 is TGTGCCAGCAGTGACCCCTTGAACAATGAGCAGTTCTTC.